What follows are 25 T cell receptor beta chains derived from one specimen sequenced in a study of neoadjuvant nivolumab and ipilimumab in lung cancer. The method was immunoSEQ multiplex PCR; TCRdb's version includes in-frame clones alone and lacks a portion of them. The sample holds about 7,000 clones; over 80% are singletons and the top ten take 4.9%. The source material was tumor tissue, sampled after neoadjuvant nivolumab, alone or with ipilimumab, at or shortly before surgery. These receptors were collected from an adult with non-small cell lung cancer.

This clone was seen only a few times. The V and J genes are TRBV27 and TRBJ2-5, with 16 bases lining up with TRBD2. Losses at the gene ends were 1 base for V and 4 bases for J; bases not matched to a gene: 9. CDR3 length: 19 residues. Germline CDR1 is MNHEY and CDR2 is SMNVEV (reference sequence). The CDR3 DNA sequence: TGTGCCAGCAGTTTATACTCCGGGACTAGCGGGGGGGCCGGAGAGACCCAGTACTTC. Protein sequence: CASSLYSGTSGGAGETQYF.

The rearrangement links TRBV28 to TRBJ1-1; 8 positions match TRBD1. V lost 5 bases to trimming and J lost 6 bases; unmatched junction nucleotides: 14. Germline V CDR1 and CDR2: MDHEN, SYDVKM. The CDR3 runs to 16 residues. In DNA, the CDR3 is TGTGCCAGCAGTCCCATCCAGGGGGCGGGCTTGGCTGAAGCTTTCTTT. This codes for CASSPIQGAGLAEAFF. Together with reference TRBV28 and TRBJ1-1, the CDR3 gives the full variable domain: DVKVTQSSRYLVKRTGEKVFLECVQDMDHENMFWYRQDPGLGLRLIYFSYDVKMKEKGDIPEGYSVSREKKERFSLILESASTNQTSMYLCASSPIQGAGLAEAFFGQGTRLTVV.

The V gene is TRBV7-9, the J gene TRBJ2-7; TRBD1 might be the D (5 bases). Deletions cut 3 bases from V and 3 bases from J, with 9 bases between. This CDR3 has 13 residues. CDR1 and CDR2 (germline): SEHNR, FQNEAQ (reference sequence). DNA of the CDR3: TGTGCCAGCAGCTTGGGGCATAACTACGAGCAGTACTTC. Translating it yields CASSLGHNYEQYF.

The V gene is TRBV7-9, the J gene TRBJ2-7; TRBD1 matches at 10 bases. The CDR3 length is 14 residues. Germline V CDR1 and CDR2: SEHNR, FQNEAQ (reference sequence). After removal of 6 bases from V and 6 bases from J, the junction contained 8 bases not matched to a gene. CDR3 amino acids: CASSPTGGGFEQYF. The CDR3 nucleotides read TGTGCCAGCAGTCCGACAGGGGGCGGATTCGAGCAGTACTTC.

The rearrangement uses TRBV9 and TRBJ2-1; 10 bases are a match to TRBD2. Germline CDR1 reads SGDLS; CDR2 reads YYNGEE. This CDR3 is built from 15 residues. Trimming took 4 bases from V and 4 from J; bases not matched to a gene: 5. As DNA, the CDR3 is TGTGCCAGCAGCTCCGGGACTAGCGCGTACAATGAGCAGTTCTTC. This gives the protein CASSSGTSAYNEQFF.

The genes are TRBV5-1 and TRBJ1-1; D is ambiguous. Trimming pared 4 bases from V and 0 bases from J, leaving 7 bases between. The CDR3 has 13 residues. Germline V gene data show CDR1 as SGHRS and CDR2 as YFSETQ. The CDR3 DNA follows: TGCGCCAGCAGCCCTAGTTTGAACACTGAAGCTTTCTTT. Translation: CASSPSLNTEAFF. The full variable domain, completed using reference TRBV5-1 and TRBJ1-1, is KAGVTQTPRYLIKTRGQQVTLSCSPISGHRSVSWYQQTPGQGLQFLFEYFSETQRNKGNFPGRFSGRQFSNSRSEMNVSTLELGDSALYLCASSPSLNTEAFFGQGTRLTVV.

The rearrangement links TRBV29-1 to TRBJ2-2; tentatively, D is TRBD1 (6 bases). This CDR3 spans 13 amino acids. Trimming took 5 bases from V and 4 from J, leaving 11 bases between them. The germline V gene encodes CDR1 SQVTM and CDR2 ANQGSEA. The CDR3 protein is CSVRTVLTGELFF. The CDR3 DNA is TGCAGCGTTCGGACAGTTCTCACCGGGGAGCTGTTTTTT.

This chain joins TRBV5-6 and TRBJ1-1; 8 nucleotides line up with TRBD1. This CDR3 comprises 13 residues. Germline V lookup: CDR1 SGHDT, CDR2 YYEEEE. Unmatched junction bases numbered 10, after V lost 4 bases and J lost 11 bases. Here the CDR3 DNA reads TGTGCCAGCAGCCTACCGACAGGGGAAGAGGCTTTCTTT. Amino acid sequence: CASSLPTGEEAFF.

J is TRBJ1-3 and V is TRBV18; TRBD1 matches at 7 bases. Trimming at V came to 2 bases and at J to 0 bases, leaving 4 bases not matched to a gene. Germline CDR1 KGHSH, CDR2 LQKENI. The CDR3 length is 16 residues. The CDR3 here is CASSPMTGNSGNTIYF. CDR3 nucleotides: TGTGCCAGCTCACCAATGACAGGGAACTCTGGAAACACCATATATTTT.

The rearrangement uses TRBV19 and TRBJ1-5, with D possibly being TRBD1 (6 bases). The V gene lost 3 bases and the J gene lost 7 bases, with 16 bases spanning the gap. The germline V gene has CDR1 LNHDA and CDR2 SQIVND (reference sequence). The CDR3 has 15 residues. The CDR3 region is CASSIGRGFGQPQHF. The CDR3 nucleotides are TGTGCCAGTAGTATCGGGAGGGGGTTTGGGCAGCCCCAGCATTTT.

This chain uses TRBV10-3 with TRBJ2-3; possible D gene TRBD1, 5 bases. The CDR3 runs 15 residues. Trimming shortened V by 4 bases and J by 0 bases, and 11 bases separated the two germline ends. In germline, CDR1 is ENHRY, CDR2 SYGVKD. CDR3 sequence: CAISVRAGSTDTQYF. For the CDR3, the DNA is TGTGCCATCAGTGTTAGGGCAGGGAGCACAGATACGCAGTATTTT.

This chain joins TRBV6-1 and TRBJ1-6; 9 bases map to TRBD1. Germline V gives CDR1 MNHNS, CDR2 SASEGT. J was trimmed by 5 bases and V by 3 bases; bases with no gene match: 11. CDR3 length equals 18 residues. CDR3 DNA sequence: TGTGCCAGCAGTGATAACAGGGGGCGGTTTAGCGATAATTCACCCCTCCACTTT. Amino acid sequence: CASSDNRGRFSDNSPLHF.

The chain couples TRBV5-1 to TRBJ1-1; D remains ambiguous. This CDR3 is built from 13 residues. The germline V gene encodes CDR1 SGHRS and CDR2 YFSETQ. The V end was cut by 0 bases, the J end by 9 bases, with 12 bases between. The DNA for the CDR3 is TGCGCCAGCAGCTTGGTAGTAGGAAACCAAGCTTTCTTT. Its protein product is CASSLVVGNQAFF.

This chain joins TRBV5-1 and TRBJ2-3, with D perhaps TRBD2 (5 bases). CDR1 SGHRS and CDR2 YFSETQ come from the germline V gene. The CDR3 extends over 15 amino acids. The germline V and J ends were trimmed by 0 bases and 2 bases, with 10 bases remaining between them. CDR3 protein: CASSLGAGVTDTQYF. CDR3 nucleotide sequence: TGCGCCAGCAGCTTGGGTGCCGGGGTCACAGATACGCAGTATTTT.

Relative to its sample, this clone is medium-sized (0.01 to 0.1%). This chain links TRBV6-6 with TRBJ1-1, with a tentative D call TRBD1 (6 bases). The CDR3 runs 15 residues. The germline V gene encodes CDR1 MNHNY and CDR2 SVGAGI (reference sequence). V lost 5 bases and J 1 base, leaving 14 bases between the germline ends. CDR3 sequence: CASSDTGLRNTEAFF. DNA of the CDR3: TGTGCCAGCAGTGACACAGGGCTTCGGAACACTGAAGCTTTCTTT.

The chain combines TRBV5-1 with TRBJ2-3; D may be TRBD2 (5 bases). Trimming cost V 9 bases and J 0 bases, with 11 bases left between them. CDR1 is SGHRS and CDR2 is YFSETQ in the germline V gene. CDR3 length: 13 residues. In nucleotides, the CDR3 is TGCGCCACCAGGACTGATAGCACAGATACGCAGTATTTT. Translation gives CATRTDSTDTQYF. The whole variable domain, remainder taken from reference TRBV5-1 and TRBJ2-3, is KAGVTQTPRYLIKTRGQQVTLSCSPISGHRSVSWYQQTPGQGLQFLFEYFSETQRNKGNFPGRFSGRQFSNSRSEMNVSTLELGDSALYLCATRTDSTDTQYFGPGTRLTVL.

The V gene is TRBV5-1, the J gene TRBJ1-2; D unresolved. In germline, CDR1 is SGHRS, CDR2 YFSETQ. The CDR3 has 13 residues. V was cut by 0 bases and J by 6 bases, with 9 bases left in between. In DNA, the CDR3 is TGCGCCAGCAGCTTGGACGGGAGGCATGGCTACACCTTC. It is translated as CASSLDGRHGYTF.

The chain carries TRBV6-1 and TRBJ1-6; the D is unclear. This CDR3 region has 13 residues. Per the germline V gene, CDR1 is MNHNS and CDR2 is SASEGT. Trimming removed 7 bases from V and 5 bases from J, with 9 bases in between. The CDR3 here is CASKVADNSPLHF. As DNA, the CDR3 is TGTGCCAGCAAGGTCGCGGATAATTCACCCCTCCACTTT.

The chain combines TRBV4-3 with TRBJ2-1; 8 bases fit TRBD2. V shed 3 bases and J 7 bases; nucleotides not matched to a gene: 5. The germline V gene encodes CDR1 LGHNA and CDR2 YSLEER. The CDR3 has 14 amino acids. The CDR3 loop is CASSQRGDGNEQFF. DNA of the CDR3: TGCGCCAGCAGCCAGCGGGGGGATGGGAATGAGCAGTTCTTC.

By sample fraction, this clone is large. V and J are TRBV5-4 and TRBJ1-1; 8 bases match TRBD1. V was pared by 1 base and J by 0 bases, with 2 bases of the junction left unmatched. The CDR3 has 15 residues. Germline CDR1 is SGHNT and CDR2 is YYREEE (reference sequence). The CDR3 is CASSLIQGVNTEAFF. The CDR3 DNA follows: TGTGCCAGCAGCTTGATACAGGGGGTGAACACTGAAGCTTTCTTT. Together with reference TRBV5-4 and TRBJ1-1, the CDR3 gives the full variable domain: ETGVTQSPTHLIKTRGQQVTLRCSSQSGHNTVSWYQQALGQGPQFIFQYYREEENGRGNFPPRFSGLQFPNYSSELNVNALELDDSALYLCASSLIQGVNTEAFFGQGTRLTVV.

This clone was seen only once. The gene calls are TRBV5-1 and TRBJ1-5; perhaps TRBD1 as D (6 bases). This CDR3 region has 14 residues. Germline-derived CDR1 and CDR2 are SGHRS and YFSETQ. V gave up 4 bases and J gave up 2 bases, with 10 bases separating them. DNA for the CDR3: TGCGCCAGCAGCCCAGGGGATGGCAATCAGCCCCAGCATTTT. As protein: CASSPGDGNQPQHF.

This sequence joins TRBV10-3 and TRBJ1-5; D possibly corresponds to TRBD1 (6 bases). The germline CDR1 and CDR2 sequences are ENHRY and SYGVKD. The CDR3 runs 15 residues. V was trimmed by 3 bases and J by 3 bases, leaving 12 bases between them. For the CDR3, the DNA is TGTGCCATCAGTGACCCCGGACAGTTCAATCAGCCCCAGCATTTT. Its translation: CAISDPGQFNQPQHF.

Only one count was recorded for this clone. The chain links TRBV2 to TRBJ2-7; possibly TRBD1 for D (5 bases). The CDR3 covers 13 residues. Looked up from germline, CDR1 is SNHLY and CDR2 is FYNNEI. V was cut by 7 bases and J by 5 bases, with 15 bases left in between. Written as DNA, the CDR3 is TGTGCCAGCAATCTGGGGCGCCCGGACGAGCAGTACTTC. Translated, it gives CASNLGRPDEQYF. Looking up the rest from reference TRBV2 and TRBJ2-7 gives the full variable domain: EPEVTQTPSHQVTQMGQEVILRCVPISNHLYFYWYRQILGQKVEFLVSFYNNEISEKSEIFDDQFSVERPDGSNFTLKIRSTKLEDSAMYFCASNLGRPDEQYFGPGTRLTVT.

The CDR3 coding sequence is TGCAGTGCATTGGGGCAAGAGACCCAGTACTTC. As protein: CSALGQETQYF. V is TRBV20-1 and J is TRBJ2-5, with no clear D. Trimming removed 6 bases at V and 2 bases at J, with 7 bases between. Germline V CDR1 and CDR2: DFQATT, SNEGSKA (reference sequence). This CDR3 contains 11 residues.

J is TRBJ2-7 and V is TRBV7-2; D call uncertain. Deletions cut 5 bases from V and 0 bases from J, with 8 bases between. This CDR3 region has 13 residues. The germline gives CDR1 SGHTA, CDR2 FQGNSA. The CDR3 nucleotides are TGTGCCAGCAGCGTAAGGACCTCCTACGAGCAGTACTTC. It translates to CASSVRTSYEQYF. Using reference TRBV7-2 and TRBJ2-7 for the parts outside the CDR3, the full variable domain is GAGVSQSPSNKVTEKGKDVELRCDPISGHTALYWYRQSLGQGLEFLIYFQGNSAPDKSGLPSDRFSAERTGGSVSTLTIQRTQQEDSAVYLCASSVRTSYEQYFGPGTRLTVT.